Listed here are 25 T cell receptor beta chains from one sample, sequenced in a study of patients and donors after allogeneic stem cell transplantation. TCRdb itself ran the RT-PCR reads through MiXCR, one entry per CDR3 protein. The sample includes 10,000 to 12,000 distinct CDR3 sequences, roughly a fifth of them seen just once. The sample comprised blood, either unsorted or a sorted T cell fraction (not recorded which). The receptor set was obtained from a human donor who was either an allogeneic HSCT recipient or a stem cell or donor lymphocyte infusion donor (not recorded which). It is not recorded whose cells these are; they may come from a transplant donor.

This clonotype was recorded only once. The chain joins TRBV6-1 to TRBJ2-2; D might be TRBD2 (5 bases). Between the trimmed V and J ends, which lost 7 bases and 2 bases, there was a span of 11 bases. This CDR3 region has 14 residues. Per the germline V gene, CDR1 is MNHNS and CDR2 is SASEGT. The CDR3 coding sequence is TGTGCCAGCATTGGCGCGGGTAACACCGGGGAGCTGTTTTTT. Translating it yields CASIGAGNTGELFF.

This clonotype was detected a few times. V gene TRBV28 combines with J gene TRBJ1-5, with D possibly matching TRBD1 (5 bases). Trimming pared 5 bases from V and 3 bases from J, leaving 17 bases between. CDR1 is MDHEN, CDR2 SYDVKM, per germline. There are 16 residues in the CDR3. CDR3 amino acids: CASSPLGAYNNQPQHF. DNA for the CDR3: TGTGCCAGCAGTCCTCTTGGGGCCTATAACAATCAGCCCCAGCATTTT.

The chain has TRBV5-1 and TRBJ2-1, with D hard to call. V dropped 0 bases and J dropped 4 bases, with 5 bases sitting between them. This CDR3 has 13 residues. Germline CDR1 reads SGHRS; CDR2 reads YFSETQ. CDR3 amino acids: CASSLGQYNEQFF. In DNA, the CDR3 is TGCGCCAGCAGCTTGGGGCAGTACAATGAGCAGTTCTTC.

This CDR3 is CSAHHRLAGVGEQFF. The DNA of the CDR3 is TGCAGTGCCCACCACCGACTAGCGGGGGTGGGTGAGCAGTTCTTC. V gene TRBV20-1 combines with J gene TRBJ2-1, with TRBD2 identical over 12 bases. With V trimmed by 6 bases and J by 9 bases, 12 bases remained unmatched. The CDR3 is made up of 15 amino acids. The germline V gene has CDR1 DFQATT and CDR2 SNEGSKA (reference sequence).

This clonotype was seen at least ten times. V usage is TRBV7-8 and J usage is TRBJ2-1; D possibly uses TRBD1 or TRBD2 (5 bases each). Germline V lookup: CDR1 SGHVS, CDR2 FQNEAQ. This CDR3 region has 15 residues. V shed 4 bases and J shed 8 bases, with 18 bases lying between them. CDR3 sequence (DNA): TGTGCCAGCAGCTCTCGAGGGGCCTCTAGGGATGAGCAGTTCTTC. Amino acid sequence: CASSSRGASRDEQFF.

The chain combines TRBV12-3 or TRBV12-4 with TRBJ1-1, with D perhaps matching TRBD1 (6 bases). This CDR3 is built from 15 residues. V lost 8 bases, J lost 3 bases, and 19 bases lay in between. Here the CDR3 reads CASSLMGGVDTEAFF. CDR3 bases: TGTGCCAGCTCATTGATGGGGGGCGTTGACACTGAAGCTTTCTTT.

This chain links TRBV4-3 with TRBJ2-6; 8 bases match TRBD1. Germline CDR1 LGHNA, CDR2 YSLEER. CDR3 length: 20 residues. The J segment lost 0 bases and the V segment lost 0 bases, leaving 10 bases of the junction unmatched. The CDR3 is CASSQDTWTGSFSGANVLTF. The CDR3 nucleotides read TGCGCCAGCAGCCAAGATACCTGGACAGGGAGCTTCTCTGGGGCCAACGTCCTGACTTTC.

This clonotype occurred a few times. The gene calls are TRBV3-1 and TRBJ1-1; a possible D gene is TRBD1 (5 bases). Germline CDR1 is LGHDT and CDR2 is YNNKEL (reference sequence). Trimming left V 4 bases short and J 12 bases short, with 18 bases between. The CDR3 is made up of 13 amino acids. The chain's CDR3 is CASSPRDLSLSFF. Here the CDR3 DNA reads TGTGCCAGCAGCCCACGGGACTTGAGTTTGTCTTTCTTT.

This clonotype was picked up a small number of times. V gene TRBV5-4 combines with J gene TRBJ2-3; the match to TRBD2 covers 15 bases. V shed 4 bases, J shed 0 bases, and the junction held 6 bases outside the gene matches. Germline CDR1 and CDR2: SGHNT and YYREEE (reference sequence). The CDR3 runs to 18 residues. DNA for the CDR3: TGTGCCAGCAGCGGGGGACTAGCGGGAGGAGCTAGCACAGATACGCAGTATTTT. This gives the protein CASSGGLAGGASTDTQYF.

This chain links TRBV5-1 with TRBJ2-3; D call uncertain. V gave up 7 bases and J gave up 5 bases, with 17 bases separating them. This CDR3 contains 14 residues. Germline V CDR1 and CDR2: SGHRS, YFSETQ. The CDR3 spells CASHRAGPQDTQYF. CDR3 sequence (DNA): TGCGCCAGCCACCGGGCCGGACCTCAAGATACGCAGTATTTT.

The chain combines TRBV20-1 with TRBJ2-1, with 8 bases identical to TRBD2. Germline CDR1 reads DFQATT; CDR2 reads SNEGSKA (reference sequence). The CDR3 spans 18 residues. V dropped 1 base and J dropped 1; count of bases not matched to a gene: 12. The CDR3 coding sequence is TGCAGTGCTAGAGCGTCTGGGCGGGGGGCCAGGTCCTACAATGAGCAGTTCTTC. Its translation is CSARASGRGARSYNEQFF.

This clonotype was detected a few times. The rearrangement uses TRBV20-1 and TRBJ1-5, with D possibly TRBD1 on 6 matching bases. Germline-derived CDR1 and CDR2 are DFQATT and SNEGSKA (reference sequence). CDR3 length equals 14 residues. V lost 0 bases and J lost 4, with 10 bases in between. This chain's CDR3 is CSARESTGNQPQHF. CDR3 nucleotides: TGCAGTGCTAGAGAGAGCACAGGGAATCAGCCCCAGCATTTT.

There are a few counts of this clonotype. In nucleotides, the CDR3 is TGTGCCAGCAGTTACTCGACCAGGGAGGGTACGCAGTATTTT. Protein product: CASSYSTREGTQYF. This chain connects TRBV6-6 to TRBJ2-3; 7 nucleotides line up with TRBD2. The CDR3 runs 14 residues. The V gene end was trimmed by 0 bases and the J gene end by 8 bases; junction bases not matched to a gene: 5. CDR1 MNHNY and CDR2 SVGAGI come from the germline V gene (reference sequence).

The chain is built from TRBV2 and TRBJ1-2; D perhaps matches TRBD1 (6 bases). Germline V gene data show CDR1 as SNHLY and CDR2 as FYNNEI. This CDR3 spans 14 amino acids. V lost 8 bases and J lost 2, with 15 bases in between. The CDR3 coding sequence is TGTGCCAGCCGTACTTCCGGGACAAACTATGGCTACACCTTC. Translating gives CASRTSGTNYGYTF.

This chain joins TRBV12-3 or TRBV12-4 and TRBJ1-2; tentative D call: TRBD1 (5 bases). Trimming took 6 bases from V and 6 from J, leaving 11 bases between them. CDR3 length equals 12 residues. CDR3 sequence reads: CASRPGSNGYTF. The DNA of the CDR3 is TGTGCCAGCAGGCCAGGGTCGAATGGCTACACCTTC.

This clonotype was detected ten times or more. The V and J genes are TRBV5-1 and TRBJ2-5; no definite D call. The CDR3 contains 14 residues. Germline values: CDR1 SGHRS, CDR2 YFSETQ. Trimming removed 0 bases at V and 1 base at J, with 7 bases between. CDR3: CASSLGVFQETQYF. The CDR3 DNA follows: TGCGCCAGCAGCTTGGGGGTCTTCCAAGAGACCCAGTACTTC. Full variable domain (missing parts from reference TRBV5-1 and TRBJ2-5): KAGVTQTPRYLIKTRGQQVTLSCSPISGHRSVSWYQQTPGQGLQFLFEYFSETQRNKGNFPGRFSGRQFSNSRSEMNVSTLELGDSALYLCASSLGVFQETQYFGPGTRLLVL.

This clonotype has a count of ten or more. CDR3 in amino acids: CASSLQGVGQPQHF. CDR3 DNA sequence: TGTGCCAGCAGTTTACAGGGGGTAGGTCAGCCCCAGCATTTT. This chain joins TRBV27 and TRBJ1-5; 7 bases align to TRBD1. Losses at the gene ends were 2 bases for V and 6 bases for J; bases not matched to a gene: 4. Germline V CDR1 and CDR2: MNHEY, SMNVEV (reference sequence). The CDR3 totals 14 residues.

J is TRBJ1-6 and V is TRBV5-1; TRBD1 matches 7 bases. Per germline, CDR1 SGHRS and CDR2 YFSETQ. V lost 0 bases, J lost 5 bases, and 5 bases stayed unmatched. This CDR3 spans 16 amino acids. CDR3 amino acids: CASSLGGTVDNSPLHF. The CDR3 coding sequence is TGCGCCAGCAGCTTGGGAGGGACAGTGGATAATTCACCCCTCCACTTT.

In DNA form, the CDR3 reads TGTGCCAGCTCACCTTCGACAGACTACGAGCAGTACTTC. Translation gives CASSPSTDYEQYF. The chain recombines TRBV18 with TRBJ2-7, with D possibly being TRBD1 (5 bases). The ends were cut back, 3 bases at V and 3 bases at J, with 9 bases in the middle. The CDR3 consists of 13 residues. CDR1 KGHSH and CDR2 LQKENI come from the germline V gene.

This rearrangement joins TRBV20-1 to TRBJ2-1; 11 nucleotides align to TRBD1. The CDR3 consists of 13 residues. With 7 bases clipped from V and 3 bases from J, the junction kept 2 bases outside the gene matches. Germline CDR1 and CDR2: DFQATT and SNEGSKA (reference sequence). CDR3 bases: TGCAGTGGAGGGACAGGGGGCTACAATGAGCAGTTCTTC. It encodes CSGGTGGYNEQFF.

By sample fraction, this clonotype is medium-sized. This chain joins TRBV12-3 or TRBV12-4 and TRBJ1-1, with D unclear. The germline V and J ends were trimmed by 0 bases and 1 base, with 15 bases remaining between them. The CDR3 sequence is 17 residues long. Here the CDR3 reads CASSLAPAMPKNTEAFF. The DNA for the CDR3 is TGTGCCAGCAGTTTAGCACCGGCCATGCCTAAGAACACTGAAGCTTTCTTT.

The gene calls are TRBV19 and TRBJ2-1, with TRBD2 as a possible D gene (5 bases). Trimming pared 6 bases from V and 8 bases from J, leaving 17 bases between. This CDR3 is 14 amino acids long. Looked up from germline, CDR1 is LNHDA and CDR2 is SQIVND (reference sequence). CDR3 sequence (DNA): TGTGCCAGTAGCGCTAGCTCCCAAAGGGATGAGCAGTTCTTC. This translates into CASSASSQRDEQFF.

J is TRBJ1-2 and V is TRBV7-9, with D uncertain. Deletions cut 1 base from V and 8 bases from J, with 5 bases between. CDR1 is SEHNR and CDR2 is FQNEAQ in the germline V gene (reference sequence). The CDR3 spans 11 residues. CDR3 coding DNA: TGTGCCAGCAGCTTAGAATCCGGCTACACCTTC. It encodes CASSLESGYTF.

This clonotype has a handful of counts. This rearrangement joins TRBV19 to TRBJ1-1, with TRBD1 identical over 10 bases. V shed 10 bases, J shed 0 bases, and the junction held 5 bases outside the gene matches. This CDR3 has 14 amino acids. Per germline, CDR1 LNHDA and CDR2 SQIVND (reference sequence). The CDR3 sequence is CATKDRGLNTEAFF. CDR3 in DNA: TGTGCCACGAAAGACAGGGGGCTGAACACTGAAGCTTTCTTT.

The V and J genes are TRBV7-2 and TRBJ2-7, with D tentatively TRBD1 (6 bases). There are 15 residues in the CDR3. V was pared by 0 bases and J by 3 bases, with 12 bases between. The germline CDR1 and CDR2 sequences are SGHTA and FQGNSA. CDR3 bases: TGTGCCAGCAGCTTAGCGCAGGGGTCAGGCTACGAGCAGTACTTC. This codes for CASSLAQGSGYEQYF.